What follows describes a single TCR beta chain. TCRdb analysed the reads with MiXCR anew, one entry per CDR3 protein. The profile covers a few hundred thousand distinct CDR3 sequences, with over 7.5% appearing a single time and around 4.5% taken by the ten largest. These data originate in a study of T cell repertoires in cytomegalovirus infection. The CDR3 length is 14 residues. V gave up 4 bases and J gave up 1 base; unmatched junction bases: 4. The germline V gene encodes CDR1 SEHNR and CDR2 FQNEAQ (reference sequence). Sequencing was done on a sample of PBMCs. The sequence came from a human donor in good health (CMV status not recorded). Some clones in this sample may be carry-over from other donors' samples. The chain links TRBV7-9 to TRBJ2-7; TRBD1 matches at 7 bases. The DNA of the CDR3 is TGTGCCAGCAGCTATGAGGACAGGTCCTACGAGCAGTACTTC. It yields the protein CASSYEDRSYEQYF.